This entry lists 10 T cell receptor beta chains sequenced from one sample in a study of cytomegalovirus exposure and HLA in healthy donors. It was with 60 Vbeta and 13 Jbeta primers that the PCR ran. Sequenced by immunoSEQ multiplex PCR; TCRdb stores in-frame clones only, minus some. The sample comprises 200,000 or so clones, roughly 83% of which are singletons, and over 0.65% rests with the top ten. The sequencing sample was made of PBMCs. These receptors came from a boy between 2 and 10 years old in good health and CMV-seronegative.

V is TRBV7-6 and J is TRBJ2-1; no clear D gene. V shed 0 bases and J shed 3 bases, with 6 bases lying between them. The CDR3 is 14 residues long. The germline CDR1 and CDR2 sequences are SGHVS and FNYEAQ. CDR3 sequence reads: CASSLASVYNEQFF. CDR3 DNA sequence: TGTGCCAGCAGCTTAGCCTCTGTCTACAATGAGCAGTTCTTC.

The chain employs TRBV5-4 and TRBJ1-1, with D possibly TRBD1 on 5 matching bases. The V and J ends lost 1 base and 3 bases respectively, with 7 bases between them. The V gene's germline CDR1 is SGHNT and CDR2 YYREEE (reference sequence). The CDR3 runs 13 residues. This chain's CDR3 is CASSLSRDTEAFF. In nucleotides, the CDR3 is TGTGCCAGCAGCTTGAGCAGGGACACTGAAGCTTTCTTT. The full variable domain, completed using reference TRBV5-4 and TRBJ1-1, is ETGVTQSPTHLIKTRGQQVTLRCSSQSGHNTVSWYQQALGQGPQFIFQYYREEENGRGNFPPRFSGLQFPNYSSELNVNALELDDSALYLCASSLSRDTEAFFGQGTRLTVV.

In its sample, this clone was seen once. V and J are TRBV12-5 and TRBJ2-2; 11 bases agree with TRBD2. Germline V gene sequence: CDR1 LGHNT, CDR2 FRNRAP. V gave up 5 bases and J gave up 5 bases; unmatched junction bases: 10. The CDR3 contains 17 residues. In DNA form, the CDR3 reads TGTGCTAGTGGTCCTATAGCGGGAGGGCCGGGTACCGGGGAGCTGTTTTTT. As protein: CASGPIAGGPGTGELFF.

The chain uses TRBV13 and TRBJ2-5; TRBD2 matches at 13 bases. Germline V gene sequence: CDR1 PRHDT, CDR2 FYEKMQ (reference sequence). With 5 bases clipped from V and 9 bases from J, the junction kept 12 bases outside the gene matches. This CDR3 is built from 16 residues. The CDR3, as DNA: TGTGCCAGCAGCCCCCGGACTAGCGGGAGTGAGCGGGCCCAGTACTTC. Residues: CASSPRTSGSERAQYF.

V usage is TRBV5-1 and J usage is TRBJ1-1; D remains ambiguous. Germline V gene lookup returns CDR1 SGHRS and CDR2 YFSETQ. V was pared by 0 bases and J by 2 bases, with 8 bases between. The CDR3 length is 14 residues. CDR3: CASSLELQNTEAFF. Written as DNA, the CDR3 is TGCGCCAGCAGCTTGGAACTGCAAAACACTGAAGCTTTCTTT.

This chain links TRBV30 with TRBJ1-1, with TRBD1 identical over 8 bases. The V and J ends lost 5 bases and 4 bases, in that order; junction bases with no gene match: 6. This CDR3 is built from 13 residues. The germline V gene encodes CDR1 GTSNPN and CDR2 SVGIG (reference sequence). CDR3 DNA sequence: TGTGCCTGGCAGGGGGCGCGGGGCACTGAAGCTTTCTTT. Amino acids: CAWQGARGTEAFF.

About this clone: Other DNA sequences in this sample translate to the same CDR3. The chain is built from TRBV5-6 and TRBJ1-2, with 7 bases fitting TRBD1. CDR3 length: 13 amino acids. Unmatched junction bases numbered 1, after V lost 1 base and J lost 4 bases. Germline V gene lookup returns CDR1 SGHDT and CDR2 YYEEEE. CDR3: CASSLQGGYGYTF. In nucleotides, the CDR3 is TGTGCCAGCAGCTTGCAGGGGGGCTATGGCTACACCTTC.

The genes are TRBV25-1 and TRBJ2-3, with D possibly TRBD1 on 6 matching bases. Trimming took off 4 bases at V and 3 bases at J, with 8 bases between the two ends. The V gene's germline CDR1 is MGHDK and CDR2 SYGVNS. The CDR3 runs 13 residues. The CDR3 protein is CASSVTGTDTQYF. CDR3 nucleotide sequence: TGTGCCAGCAGTGTAACAGGGACAGATACGCAGTATTTT.

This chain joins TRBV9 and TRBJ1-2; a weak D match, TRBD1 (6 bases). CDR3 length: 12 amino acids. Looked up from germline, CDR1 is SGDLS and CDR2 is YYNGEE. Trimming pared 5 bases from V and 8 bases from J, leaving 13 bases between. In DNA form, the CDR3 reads TGTGCCAGCAGTCGCTACAGGGACGGCTACACCTTC. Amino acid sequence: CASSRYRDGYTF. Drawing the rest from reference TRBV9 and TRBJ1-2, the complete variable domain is DSGVTQTPKHLITATGQRVTLRCSPRSGDLSVYWYQQSLDQGLQFLIQYYNGEERAKGNILERFSAQQFPDLHSELNLSSLELGDSALYFCASSRYRDGYTFGSGTRLTVV.

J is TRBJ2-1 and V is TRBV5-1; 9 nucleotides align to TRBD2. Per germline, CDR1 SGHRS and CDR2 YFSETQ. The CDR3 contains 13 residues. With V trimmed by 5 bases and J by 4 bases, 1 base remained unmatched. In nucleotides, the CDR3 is TGCGCCAGCAGTAGCGGGGGTTACAATGAGCAGTTCTTC. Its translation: CASSSGGYNEQFF.